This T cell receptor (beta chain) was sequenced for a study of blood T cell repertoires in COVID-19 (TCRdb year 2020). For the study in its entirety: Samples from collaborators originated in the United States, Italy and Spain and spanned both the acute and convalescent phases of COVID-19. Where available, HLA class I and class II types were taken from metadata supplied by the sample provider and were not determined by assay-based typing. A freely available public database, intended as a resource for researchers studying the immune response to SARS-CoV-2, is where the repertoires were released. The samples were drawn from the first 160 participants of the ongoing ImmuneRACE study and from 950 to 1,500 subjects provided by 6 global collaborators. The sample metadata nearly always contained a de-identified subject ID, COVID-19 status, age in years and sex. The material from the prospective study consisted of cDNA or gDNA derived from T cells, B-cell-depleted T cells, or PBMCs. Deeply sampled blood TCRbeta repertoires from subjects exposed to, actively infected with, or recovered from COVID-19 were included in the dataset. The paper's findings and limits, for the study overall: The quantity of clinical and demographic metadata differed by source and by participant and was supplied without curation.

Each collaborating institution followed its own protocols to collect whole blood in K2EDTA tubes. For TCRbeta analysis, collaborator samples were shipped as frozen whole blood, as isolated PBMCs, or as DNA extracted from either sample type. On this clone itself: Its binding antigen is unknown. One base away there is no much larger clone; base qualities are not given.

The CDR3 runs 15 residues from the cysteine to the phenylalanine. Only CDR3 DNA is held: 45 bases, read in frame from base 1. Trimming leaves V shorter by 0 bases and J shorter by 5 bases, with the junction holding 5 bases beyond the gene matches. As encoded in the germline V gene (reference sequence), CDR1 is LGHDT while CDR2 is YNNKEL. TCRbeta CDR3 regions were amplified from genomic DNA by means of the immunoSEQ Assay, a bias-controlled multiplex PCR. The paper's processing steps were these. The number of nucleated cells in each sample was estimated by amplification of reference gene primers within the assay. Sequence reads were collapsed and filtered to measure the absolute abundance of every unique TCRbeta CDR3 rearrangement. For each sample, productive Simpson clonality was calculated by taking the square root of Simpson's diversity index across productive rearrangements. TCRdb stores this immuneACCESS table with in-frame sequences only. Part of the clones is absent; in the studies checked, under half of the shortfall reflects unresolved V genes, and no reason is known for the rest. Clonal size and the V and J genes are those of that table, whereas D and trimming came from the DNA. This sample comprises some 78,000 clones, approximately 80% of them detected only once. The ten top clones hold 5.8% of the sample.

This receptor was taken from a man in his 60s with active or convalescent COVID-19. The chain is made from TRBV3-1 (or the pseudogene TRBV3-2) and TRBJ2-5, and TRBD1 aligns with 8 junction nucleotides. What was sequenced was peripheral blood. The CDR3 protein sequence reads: CASSQDGQGRETQYF. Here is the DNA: TGTGCCAGCAGCCAAGATGGACAGGGTCGGGAGACCCAGTACTTC.